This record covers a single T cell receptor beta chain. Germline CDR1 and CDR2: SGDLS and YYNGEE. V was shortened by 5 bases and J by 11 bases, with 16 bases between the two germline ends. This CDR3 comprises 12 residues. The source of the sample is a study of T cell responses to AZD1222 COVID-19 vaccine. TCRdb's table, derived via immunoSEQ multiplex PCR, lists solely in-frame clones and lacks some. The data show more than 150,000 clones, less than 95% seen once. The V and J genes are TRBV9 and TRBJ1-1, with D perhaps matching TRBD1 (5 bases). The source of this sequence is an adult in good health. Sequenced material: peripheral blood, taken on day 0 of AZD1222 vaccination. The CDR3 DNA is TGTGCCAGCAGTGCTAGGCGCGGGGCTGCTTTCTTT. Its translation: CASSARRGAAFF. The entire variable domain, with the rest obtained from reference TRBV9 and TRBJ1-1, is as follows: DSGVTQTPKHLITATGQRVTLRCSPRSGDLSVYWYQQSLDQGLQFLIQYYNGEERAKGNILERFSAQQFPDLHSELNLSSLELGDSALYFCASSARRGAAFFGQGTRLTVV.